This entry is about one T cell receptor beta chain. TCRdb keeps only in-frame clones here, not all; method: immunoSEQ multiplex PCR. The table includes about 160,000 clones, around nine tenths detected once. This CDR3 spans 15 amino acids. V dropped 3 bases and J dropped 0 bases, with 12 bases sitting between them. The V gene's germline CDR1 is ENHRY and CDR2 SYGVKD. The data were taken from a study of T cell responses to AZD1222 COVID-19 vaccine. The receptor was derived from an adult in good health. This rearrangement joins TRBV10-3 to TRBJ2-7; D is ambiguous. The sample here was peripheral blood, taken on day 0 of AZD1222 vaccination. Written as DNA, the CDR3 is TGTGCCATCAGTGAAGTCCAACAGAGCTCCTACGAGCAGTACTTC. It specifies CAISEVQQSSYEQYF.